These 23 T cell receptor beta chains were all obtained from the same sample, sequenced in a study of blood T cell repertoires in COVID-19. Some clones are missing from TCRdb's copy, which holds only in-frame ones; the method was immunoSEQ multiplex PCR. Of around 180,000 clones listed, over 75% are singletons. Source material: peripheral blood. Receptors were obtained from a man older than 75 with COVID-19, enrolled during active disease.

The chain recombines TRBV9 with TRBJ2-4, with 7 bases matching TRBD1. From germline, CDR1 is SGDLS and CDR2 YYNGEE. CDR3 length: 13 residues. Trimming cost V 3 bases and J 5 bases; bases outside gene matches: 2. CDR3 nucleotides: TGTGCCAGCAGCGGGGACAGCCAAAACATTCAGTACTTC. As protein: CASSGDSQNIQYF. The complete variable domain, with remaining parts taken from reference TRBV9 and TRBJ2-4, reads DSGVTQTPKHLITATGQRVTLRCSPRSGDLSVYWYQQSLDQGLQFLIQYYNGEERAKGNILERFSAQQFPDLHSELNLSSLELGDSALYFCASSGDSQNIQYFGAGTRLSVL.

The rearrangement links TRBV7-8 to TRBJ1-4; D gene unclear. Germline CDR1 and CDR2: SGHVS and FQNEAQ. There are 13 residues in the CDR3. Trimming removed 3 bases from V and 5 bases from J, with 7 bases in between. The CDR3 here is CASSLGPNEKLFF. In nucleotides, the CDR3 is TGTGCCAGCAGCTTGGGCCCCAATGAAAAACTGTTTTTT. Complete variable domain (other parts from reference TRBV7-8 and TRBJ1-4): GAGVSQSPRYKVAKRGQDVALRCDPISGHVSLFWYQQALGQGPEFLTYFQNEAQLDKSGLPSDRFFAERPEGSVSTLKIQRTQQEDSAVYLCASSLGPNEKLFFGSGTQLSVL.

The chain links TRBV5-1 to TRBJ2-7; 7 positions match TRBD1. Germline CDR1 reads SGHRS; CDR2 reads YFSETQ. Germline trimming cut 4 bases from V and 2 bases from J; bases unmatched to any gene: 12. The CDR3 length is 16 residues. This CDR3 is CASSPQGGKGAYEQYF. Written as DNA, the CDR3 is TGCGCCAGCAGCCCACAAGGGGGCAAGGGTGCCTACGAGCAGTACTTC.

The CDR3 nucleotides read TGTGCCAGCAGTGCGTCTAATTTCAATGTTGAGCAGTTCTTC. It yields the protein CASSASNFNVEQFF. The chain carries TRBV9 and TRBJ2-1; no clear D gene. The ends were cut back, 5 bases at V and 9 bases at J, with 18 bases in the middle. The CDR3 is made up of 14 amino acids. CDR1 SGDLS and CDR2 YYNGEE come from the germline V gene.

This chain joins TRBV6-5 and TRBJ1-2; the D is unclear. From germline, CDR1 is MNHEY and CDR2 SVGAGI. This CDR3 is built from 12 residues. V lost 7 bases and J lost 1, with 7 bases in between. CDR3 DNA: TGTGCCAGCACCCCTTATAACTATGGCTACACCTTC. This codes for CASTPYNYGYTF.

The DNA of the CDR3 is TGTGCCAGCAGTGAAGTTACTAGCGGGGGGAAAAACATTCAGTACTTC. This sequence encodes CASSEVTSGGKNIQYF. This rearrangement joins TRBV6-1 to TRBJ2-4; 12 nucleotides align to TRBD2. The germline V gene has CDR1 MNHNS and CDR2 SASEGT. This CDR3 is 16 amino acids long. Trimming removed 1 base from V and 4 bases from J; junction bases left unmatched: 2.

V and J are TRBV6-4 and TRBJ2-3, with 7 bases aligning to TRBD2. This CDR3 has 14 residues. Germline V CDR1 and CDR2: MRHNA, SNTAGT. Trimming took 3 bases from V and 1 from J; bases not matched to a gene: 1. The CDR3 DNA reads TGTGCCAGCAGTGAACGGGGGGGCACAGATACGCAGTATTTT. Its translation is CASSERGGTDTQYF.

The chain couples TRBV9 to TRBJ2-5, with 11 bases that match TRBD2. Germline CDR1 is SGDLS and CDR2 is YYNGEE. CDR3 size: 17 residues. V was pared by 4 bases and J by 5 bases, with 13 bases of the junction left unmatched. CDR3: CASSPTIISGGDETQYF. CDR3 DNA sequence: TGTGCCAGCAGCCCGACGATTATTAGCGGGGGGGATGAGACCCAGTACTTC.

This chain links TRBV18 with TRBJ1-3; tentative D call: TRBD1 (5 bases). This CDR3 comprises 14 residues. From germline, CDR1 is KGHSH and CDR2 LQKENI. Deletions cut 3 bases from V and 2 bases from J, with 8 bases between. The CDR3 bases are TGTGCCAGCTCACCGGAAGGGGCTGGAAACACCATATATTTT. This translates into CASSPEGAGNTIYF.

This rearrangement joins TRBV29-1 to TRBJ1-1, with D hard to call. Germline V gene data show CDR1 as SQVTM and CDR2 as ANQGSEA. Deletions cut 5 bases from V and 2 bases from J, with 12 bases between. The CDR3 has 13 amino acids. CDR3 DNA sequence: TGCAGCGTTAAGCTCCTCTTAAACACTGAAGCTTTCTTT. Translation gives CSVKLLLNTEAFF.

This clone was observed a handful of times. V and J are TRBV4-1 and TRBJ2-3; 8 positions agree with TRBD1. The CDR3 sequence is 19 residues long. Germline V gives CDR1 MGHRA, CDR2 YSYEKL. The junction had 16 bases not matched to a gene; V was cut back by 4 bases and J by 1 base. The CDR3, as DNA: TGCGCCAGCAGCCGGTCACCTACGTACAGGGGGTCCCGCACAGATACGCAGTATTTT. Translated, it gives CASSRSPTYRGSRTDTQYF.

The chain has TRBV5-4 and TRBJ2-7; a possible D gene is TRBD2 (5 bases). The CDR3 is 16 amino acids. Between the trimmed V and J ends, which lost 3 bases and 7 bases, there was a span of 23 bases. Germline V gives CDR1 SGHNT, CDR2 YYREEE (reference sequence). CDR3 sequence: CASSSFSSGRAREQYF. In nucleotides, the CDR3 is TGTGCCAGCAGCTCCTTTTCGAGCGGTAGGGCCCGAGAGCAGTACTTC. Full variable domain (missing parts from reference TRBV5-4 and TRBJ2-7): ETGVTQSPTHLIKTRGQQVTLRCSSQSGHNTVSWYQQALGQGPQFIFQYYREEENGRGNFPPRFSGLQFPNYSSELNVNALELDDSALYLCASSSFSSGRAREQYFGPGTRLTVT.

CDR3 residues: CASSPGQGWRQPQHF. CDR3 sequence (DNA): TGTGCCAGTAGTCCGGGACAGGGTTGGCGTCAGCCCCAGCATTTT. This rearrangement joins TRBV19 to TRBJ1-5; TRBD1 agrees at 9 bases. The J segment lost 6 bases and the V segment lost 5 bases, leaving 8 bases of the junction unmatched. Germline V CDR1 and CDR2: LNHDA, SQIVND (reference sequence). The length of the CDR3 is 15 residues.

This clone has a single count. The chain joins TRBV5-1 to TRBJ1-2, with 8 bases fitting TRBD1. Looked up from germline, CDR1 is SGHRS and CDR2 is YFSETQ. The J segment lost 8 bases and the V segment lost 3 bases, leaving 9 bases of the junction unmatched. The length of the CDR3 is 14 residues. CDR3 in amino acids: CASSSGTGETGYTF. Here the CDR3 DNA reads TGCGCCAGCAGCTCCGGGACAGGAGAGACCGGCTACACCTTC.

The CDR3 here is CASSLLPGGGYTF. In DNA form, the CDR3 reads TGTGCCAGCAGTTTATTACCCGGGGGTGGCTACACCTTC. V and J are TRBV12-3 or TRBV12-4 and TRBJ1-2; tentatively, D is TRBD1 (5 bases). The CDR3 runs to 13 residues. Deletions cut 2 bases from V and 7 bases from J, with 11 bases between.

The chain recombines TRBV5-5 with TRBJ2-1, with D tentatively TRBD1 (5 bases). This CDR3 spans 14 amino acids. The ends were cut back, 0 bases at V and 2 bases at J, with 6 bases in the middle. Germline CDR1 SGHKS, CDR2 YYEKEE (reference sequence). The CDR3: CASSLGGAYNEQFF. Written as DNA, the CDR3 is TGTGCCAGCAGCTTGGGGGGCGCCTACAATGAGCAGTTCTTC.

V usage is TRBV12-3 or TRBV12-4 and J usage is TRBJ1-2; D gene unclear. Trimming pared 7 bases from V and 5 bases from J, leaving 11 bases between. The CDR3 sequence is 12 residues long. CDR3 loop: CASTEASYGYTF. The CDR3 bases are TGTGCCAGCACCGAGGCGAGTTATGGCTACACCTTC.

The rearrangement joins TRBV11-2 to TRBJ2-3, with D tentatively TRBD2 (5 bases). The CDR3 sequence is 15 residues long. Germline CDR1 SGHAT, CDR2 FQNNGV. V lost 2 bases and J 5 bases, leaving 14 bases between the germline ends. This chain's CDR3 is CASSLRLALRDTQYF. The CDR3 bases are TGTGCCAGCAGCTTAAGGCTAGCCCTTCGAGATACGCAGTATTTT.

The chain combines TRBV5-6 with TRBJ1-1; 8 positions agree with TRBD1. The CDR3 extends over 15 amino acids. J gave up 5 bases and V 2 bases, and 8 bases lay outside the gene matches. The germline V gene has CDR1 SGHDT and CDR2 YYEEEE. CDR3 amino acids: CASSFYGQGGTEAFF. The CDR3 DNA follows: TGTGCCAGCAGCTTCTATGGACAGGGAGGGACTGAAGCTTTCTTT.

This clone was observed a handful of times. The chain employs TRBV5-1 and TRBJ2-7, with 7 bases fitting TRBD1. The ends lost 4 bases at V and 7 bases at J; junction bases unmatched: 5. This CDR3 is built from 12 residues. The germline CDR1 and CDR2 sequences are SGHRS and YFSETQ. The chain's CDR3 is CASSPTGWEQYF. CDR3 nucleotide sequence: TGCGCCAGCAGCCCGACAGGGTGGGAGCAGTACTTC.

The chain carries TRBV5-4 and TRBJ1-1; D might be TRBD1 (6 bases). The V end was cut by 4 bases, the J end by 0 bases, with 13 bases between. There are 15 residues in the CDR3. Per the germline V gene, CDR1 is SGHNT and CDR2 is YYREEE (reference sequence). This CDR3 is CASSIPGHLNTEAFF. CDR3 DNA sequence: TGTGCCAGCAGCATACCGGGACACTTGAACACTGAAGCTTTCTTT.

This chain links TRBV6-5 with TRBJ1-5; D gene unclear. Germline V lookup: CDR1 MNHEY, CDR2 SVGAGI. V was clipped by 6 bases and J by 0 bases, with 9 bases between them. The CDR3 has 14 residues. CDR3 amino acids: CASSRSYSNQPQHF. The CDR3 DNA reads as TGTGCCAGCAGCAGGTCGTATAGCAATCAGCCCCAGCATTTT.

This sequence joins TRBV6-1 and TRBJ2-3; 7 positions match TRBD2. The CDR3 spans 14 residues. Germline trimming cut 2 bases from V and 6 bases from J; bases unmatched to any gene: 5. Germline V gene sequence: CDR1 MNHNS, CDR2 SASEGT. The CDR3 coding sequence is TGTGCCAGCAGTGAACGACCGCGGGGGGATACGCAGTATTTT. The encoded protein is CASSERPRGDTQYF.